This T cell receptor (beta chain) was found in a study of cytomegalovirus exposure and HLA in healthy donors. The CDR3 totals 14 residues. Germline values: CDR1 KGHSH, CDR2 LQKENI. V lost 3 bases to trimming and J lost 2 bases; unmatched junction nucleotides: 4. Produced via immunoSEQ multiplex PCR; TCRdb's table is partial and in-frame only. This table has 100,000 to 150,000 clones, around 90% appearing once. This clone appeared a few times. The V gene is TRBV18, the J gene TRBJ2-7, with 7 bases that match TRBD1. The sample was PBMCs. This receptor was obtained from a woman between 18 and 30 years old in good health and CMV-seronegative. The CDR3 coding sequence is TGTGCCAGCTCACCCGGGACAGACACCTACGAGCAGTACTTC. Translation gives CASSPGTDTYEQYF.